The source of this T cell receptor beta chain is a study of Graves' ophthalmopathy and Graves' hyperthyroidism. Turning to the study itself: Pretreatment peripheral blood was obtained at initial diagnosis. General study results and limits: Also, most clonotypes expanded in the thyroid above 0.001 frequency appeared in blood.

Remarks on this clonotype: Its matching antigen is unknown.

Scientists amplified the TCR beta CDR3 regions from RNA transcripts. Second-round multiplex PCR followed a first-round RT-PCR using HTBI primers. TCRdb re-derived calls from the multiplex PCR reads in MiXCR, one entry per CDR3 protein. The sample has 200,000 to 250,000 distinct CDR3 sequences, approximately 28% seen once. Other autoimmune diseases, uncontrolled infections, pregnancy and lactation each led to patient exclusion. The PBMCs originated from around 10 ml of fresh peripheral blood. What was sequenced was peripheral blood. The sequence was collected from a man in his forties or fifties with Graves' ophthalmopathy.

The CDR3 DNA reads as TGTGCCAGCAGTGTTAGGAGGGGCTACACCTTC. It specifies CASSVRRGYTF. The chain is built from TRBV27 and TRBJ1-2; unclear D gene. This CDR3 contains 11 residues. Germline V gives CDR1 MNHEY, CDR2 SMNVEV (reference sequence). With 5 bases removed from V and 8 bases from J, the gap between germline ends came to 9 bases.